This is a list of T cell receptor beta chains from one sample in a study of T cell repertoires in cytomegalovirus infection. TCRdb redid the calling of the reads with MiXCR, one entry per CDR3 protein. There are fewer than 300,000 distinct CDR3 sequences in the sample; about 23% occur only once, and approximately 15% lies in the top ten. The sample taken for sequencing was PBMCs. The receptors derive from a human donor in good health (CMV status not recorded). Some clones in this sample may be carry-over from other donors' samples. CDR3s include the opening cysteine and the closing phenylalanine or tryptophan. D genes are given only for firm matches. Size is omitted from some rows. Given values are once, few, many or a class for expanded clones.

d_call	v_call	j_call	clone_size	cdr3_nt	cdr3_aa
TRBD2	TRBV20-1	TRBJ2-5	.	TGCAGTGCTAACCCGGGGGGCCAAGAGACCCAGTACTTC	CSANPGGQETQYF
TRBD2	TRBV6-2/TRBV6-3	TRBJ2-7	.	TGTGCCAGCAGACCCCGGAGCGGGATTCGGAGCTACGAGCAGTACTTC	CASRPRSGIRSYEQYF
TRBD1	TRBV2	TRBJ1-5	.	TGTGCCAGCATAGGCGTCGGGGACAGAGAAAATCAGCCCCAGCATTTT	CASIGVGDRENQPQHF
.	TRBV7-2	TRBJ1-1	many	TGTGCCAGCAGCTTCGGGGGGGGCGCTTATTTCACTGAAGCTTTCTTT	CASSFGGGAYFTEAFF
.	TRBV15	TRBJ1-4	few	TGTGCCACCAGCAGAGATCCAGGGACGGATGAAAAACTGTTTTTT	CATSRDPGTDEKLFF
TRBD2	TRBV30	TRBJ2-5	.	TGTGCCTGGAGATCTAGCGGGACGAAGGGGACCCAGTACTTC	CAWRSSGTKGTQYF
.	TRBV18	TRBJ2-3	.	TGTGCCAGCTCACAGCGCCTATCAGATACGCAGTATTTT	CASSQRLSDTQYF
TRBD2	TRBV7-8	TRBJ2-2	many	TGTGCCAGCAGCCTCCGGACTAGCGGGAGTGGGACCGGGGAGCTGTTTTTT	CASSLRTSGSGTGELFF
.	TRBV7-2	TRBJ2-2	many	TGTGCCAGCAGCTTAGACGGAGGCACCGGGGAGCTGTTTTTT	CASSLDGGTGELFF
TRBD2	TRBV10-2	TRBJ2-3	.	TGCGCCAGCGGCCGGACTAGCGGGAGGAGCACAGATACGCAGTATTTT	CASGRTSGRSTDTQYF
TRBD2	TRBV6-2/TRBV6-3	TRBJ2-1	few	TGTGCCAGCAGTTACCCGGGACTAGCGGGACCTACATACAATGAGCAGTTCTTC	CASSYPGLAGPTYNEQFF
TRBD1	TRBV11-2	TRBJ1-2	.	TGTGCCAGCAGCTTAAGGGACAGGGTGGATTATGGCTACACCTTC	CASSLRDRVDYGYTF
TRBD1	TRBV20-1	TRBJ1-1	.	TGCAGTGCTAGAAACAGGGGGCGTACTGAAGCTTTCTTT	CSARNRGRTEAFF
TRBD1	TRBV29-1	TRBJ2-2	.	TGCAGCGTTGGGACAGGGGGCGCGAACACCGGGGAGCTGTTTTTT	CSVGTGGANTGELFF
.	TRBV6-2/TRBV6-3	TRBJ2-3	.	TGTGCCAGCAGTTACTCGAGTGAGGGGGCAGATACGCAGTATTTT	CASSYSSEGADTQYF
.	TRBV7-3	TRBJ1-1	few	TGTGCCAGCAGCACGCAATCGAACACTGAAGCTTTCTTT	CASSTQSNTEAFF
.	TRBV6-2/TRBV6-3	TRBJ2-1	.	TGTGCCAGCAGTTACTCGGGCCTCCCCTGGATCAATGAGCAGTTCTTC	CASSYSGLPWINEQFF
TRBD1	TRBV2	TRBJ1-4	.	TGTGCCAGCAGTAACCGGGACAGGGGAGATGAAAAACTGTTTTTT	CASSNRDRGDEKLFF
.	TRBV28	TRBJ2-6	few	TGTGCCAGCAATAACAGGGAGCTTGGGGCCAACGTCCTGACTTTC	CASNNRELGANVLTF
TRBD1	TRBV5-1	TRBJ2-7	.	TGCGCCAGCAGCTTGGACCCCCGGGACAGGGGCCACGAGCAGTACTTC	CASSLDPRDRGHEQYF
.	TRBV28	TRBJ1-2	few	TGTGCCAGCAGACCCATAGGGGGTATTGTCGGCTACACCTTC	CASRPIGGIVGYTF
TRBD1	TRBV7-2	TRBJ1-3	many	TGTGCCAGCAGCTTAGGTGGGACAGCCTCCCGGCCCATATATTTT	CASSLGGTASRPIYF
.	TRBV28	TRBJ2-7	.	TGTGCCAGCAGTTTATTTATTGGGGGGGCCGGCGCCGAGCAGTACTTC	CASSLFIGGAGAEQYF
.	TRBV7-2	TRBJ2-7	few	TGTGCCAGCAGCTTAGTACAGTCCTACGAGCAGTACTTC	CASSLVQSYEQYF
TRBD1	TRBV10-2	TRBJ1-1	.	TGCGCCAGCAGTGATAGACAGGGTTGGACTGAAGCTTTCTTT	CASSDRQGWTEAFF
.	TRBV29-1	TRBJ2-7	few	TGCAGCGTTCGGCAGCCAACCTACGAGCAGTACTTC	CSVRQPTYEQYF
.	TRBV7-2	TRBJ1-1	.	TGTGCCAGCAGCCCGCCCACCCGGGTGAACACTGAAGCTTTCTTT	CASSPPTRVNTEAFF
TRBD1	TRBV12-3/TRBV12-4	TRBJ2-7	few	TGTGCCAGCAGAGAGACAGGGGGATCCAACGAGCAGTACTTC	CASRETGGSNEQYF
.	TRBV7-2	TRBJ2-7	many	TGTGCCAGCAGCTTAGGGGACTCAAGACTTCTCCCCCACGAGCAGTACTTC	CASSLGDSRLLPHEQYF
.	TRBV11-2	TRBJ2-5	few	TGTGCCAGCAGCTTAGAAAGGGTGCGGACCCAGTACTTC	CASSLERVRTQYF
TRBD2	TRBV2	TRBJ2-2	.	TGTGCCAGTTCCTCTAGCGGGAGGGACCGGGAGCTGTTTTTT	CASSSSGRDRELFF
.	TRBV5-1	TRBJ1-6	few	TGCGCCAGCAGCTTGGAGGGACAAAGATTTTCACCCCTCCACTTT	CASSLEGQRFSPLHF
.	TRBV7-9	TRBJ2-7	.	TGTGCCAGCAGCTCTAGCCCAATCTTGTACGAGCAGTACTTC	CASSSSPILYEQYF
.	TRBV20-1	TRBJ1-5	few	TGCAGTGCTAGAGATAAGGGCAATCAGCCCCAGCATTTT	CSARDKGNQPQHF
.	TRBV6-6	TRBJ1-6	.	TGTGCCAGCAGTTACTCGGGGGGTGGGCCCCTCCACTTT	CASSYSGGGPLHF
TRBD1	TRBV6-5	TRBJ2-1	few	TGTGCCAGCAGTTACCGGGACAGGGGAAGGGGAGAGCAGTTCTTC	CASSYRDRGRGEQFF
.	TRBV6-8	TRBJ2-1	.	TGTGCCAGCAGTTACCCGATGGCGGGTAACTACAATGAGCAGTTCTTC	CASSYPMAGNYNEQFF